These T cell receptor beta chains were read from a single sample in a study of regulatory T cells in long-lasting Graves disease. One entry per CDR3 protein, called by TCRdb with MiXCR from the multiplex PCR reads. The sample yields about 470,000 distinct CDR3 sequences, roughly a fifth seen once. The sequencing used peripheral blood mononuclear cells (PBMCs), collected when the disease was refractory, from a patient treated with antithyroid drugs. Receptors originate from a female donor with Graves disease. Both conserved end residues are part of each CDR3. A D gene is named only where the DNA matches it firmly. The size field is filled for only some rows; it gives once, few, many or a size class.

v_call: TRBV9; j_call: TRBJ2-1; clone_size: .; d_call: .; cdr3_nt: TGTGCCAGCAGCCCCGGGGCAAATGAGCAGTTCTTC; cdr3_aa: CASSPGANEQFF
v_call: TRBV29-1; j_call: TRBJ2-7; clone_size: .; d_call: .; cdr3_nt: TGCAGCGTTTCCTCACAGGGCAGCCGGGACGAGCAGTACTTC; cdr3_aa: CSVSSQGSRDEQYF
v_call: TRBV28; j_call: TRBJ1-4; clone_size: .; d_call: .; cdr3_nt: TGTGCCAGCAGAGGATCTGGGGGATTCAATGAAAAACTGTTTTTT; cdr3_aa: CASRGSGGFNEKLFF
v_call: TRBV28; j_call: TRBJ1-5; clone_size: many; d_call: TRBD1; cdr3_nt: TGTGCCAGCAGTAAGGGGGCGGAGGGCAATCAGCCCCAGCATTTT; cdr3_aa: CASSKGAEGNQPQHF
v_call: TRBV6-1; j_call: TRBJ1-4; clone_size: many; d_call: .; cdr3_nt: TGTGCCAGCAGTGAACGAGGGGTCTCAACTAATGAAAAACTGTTTTTT; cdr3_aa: CASSERGVSTNEKLFF
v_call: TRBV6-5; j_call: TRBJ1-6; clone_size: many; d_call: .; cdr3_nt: TGTGCCAGCAGTTCCTCTTCCTCCTATAATTCACCCCTCCACTTT; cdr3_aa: CASSSSSSYNSPLHF
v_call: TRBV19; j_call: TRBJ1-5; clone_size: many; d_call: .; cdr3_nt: TGTGCCAGTAGCCTGGACCGCACGCTCTATAGCAATCAGCCCCAGCATTTT; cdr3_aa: CASSLDRTLYSNQPQHF
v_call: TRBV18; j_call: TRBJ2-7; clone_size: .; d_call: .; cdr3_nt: TGTGCCAGCTCAACAGTAAGGGAAAGCTCCTACGAGCAGTACTTC; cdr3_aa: CASSTVRESSYEQYF
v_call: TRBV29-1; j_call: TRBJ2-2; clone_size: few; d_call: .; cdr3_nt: TGCAGCGTTGAAAAAAACGCGAACACCGGGGAGCTGTTTTTT; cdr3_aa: CSVEKNANTGELFF
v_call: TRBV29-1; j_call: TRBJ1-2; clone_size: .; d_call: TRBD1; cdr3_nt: TGCAGCGTTCCTGACAGGGTACGCCCTCGTGGCTACACCTTC; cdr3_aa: CSVPDRVRPRGYTF
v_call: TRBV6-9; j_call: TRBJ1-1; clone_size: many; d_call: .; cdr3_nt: TGTGCCAGCAGTTACTCCTTGACAGTTCGGCCTGAAGCTTTCTTT; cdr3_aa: CASSYSLTVRPEAFF
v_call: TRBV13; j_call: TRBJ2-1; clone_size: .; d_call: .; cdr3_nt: TGTGCCAGCAGGCAGGAGAGGGATTTAGCCTACAATGAGCAGTTCTTC; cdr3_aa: CASRQERDLAYNEQFF
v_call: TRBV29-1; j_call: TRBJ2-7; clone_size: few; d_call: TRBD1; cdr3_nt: TGCAGCGTTGATCGCGCTCCGGGACAGGGGGCCTACGAGCAGTACTTC; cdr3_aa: CSVDRAPGQGAYEQYF
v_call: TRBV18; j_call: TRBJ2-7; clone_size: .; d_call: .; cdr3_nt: TGTGCCAGCTCCCTCGGAGGGCATATTAACGAGCAGTACTTC; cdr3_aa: CASSLGGHINEQYF
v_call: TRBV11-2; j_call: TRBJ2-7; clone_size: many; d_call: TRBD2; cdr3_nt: TGTGCCAGCAGCCGGGGGGGGGGCTACGAGCAGTACTTC; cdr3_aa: CASSRGGGYEQYF
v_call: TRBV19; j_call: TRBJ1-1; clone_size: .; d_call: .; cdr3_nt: TGTGCCAGTAGTATACAGGGCTCGAACACTGAAGCTTTCTTT; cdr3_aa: CASSIQGSNTEAFF
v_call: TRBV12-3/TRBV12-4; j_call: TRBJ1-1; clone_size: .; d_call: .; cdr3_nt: TGTGCCAGCAGTTTGGTGTATAACACTGAAGCTTTCTTT; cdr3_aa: CASSLVYNTEAFF
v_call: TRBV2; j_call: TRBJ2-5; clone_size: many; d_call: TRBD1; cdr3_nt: TGTGCCAGCAGTGAACAGGGGGCCCCCCAAGAGACCCAGTACTTC; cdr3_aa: CASSEQGAPQETQYF
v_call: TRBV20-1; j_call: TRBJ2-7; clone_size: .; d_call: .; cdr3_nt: TGCAGTGCCGTAAAGGGACATCCCGAGCAGTACTTC; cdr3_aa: CSAVKGHPEQYF
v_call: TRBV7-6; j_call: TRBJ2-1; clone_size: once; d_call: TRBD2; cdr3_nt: TGTGCCAGCAGCCGCGGAAGCGGGAGCAACAATGAGCAGTTCTTC; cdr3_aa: CASSRGSGSNNEQFF
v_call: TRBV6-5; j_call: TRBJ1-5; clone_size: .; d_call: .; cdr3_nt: TGTGCCAGCAGTTACTCGAGCAGGGCCAATCAGCCCCAGCATTTT; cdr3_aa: CASSYSSRANQPQHF
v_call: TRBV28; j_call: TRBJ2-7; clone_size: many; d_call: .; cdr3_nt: TGTGCCAGCATTGACCCGGGGGCCCGTTCCTACGAGCAGTACTTC; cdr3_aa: CASIDPGARSYEQYF
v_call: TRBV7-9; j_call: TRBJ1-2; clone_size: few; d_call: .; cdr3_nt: TGTGCCAGCAGCTTAGTGGCCCCTCAAGGGGGTGGCTACACCTTC; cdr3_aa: CASSLVAPQGGGYTF
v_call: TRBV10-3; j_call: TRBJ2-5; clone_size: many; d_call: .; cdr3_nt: TGTGCCATCAGTGAGTCAAGGGAGACCCAGTACTTC; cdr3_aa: CAISESRETQYF
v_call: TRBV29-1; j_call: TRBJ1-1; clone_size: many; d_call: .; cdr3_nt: TGCAGCGTTGTTCGGCAGGATAACACTGAAGCTTTCTTT; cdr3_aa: CSVVRQDNTEAFF
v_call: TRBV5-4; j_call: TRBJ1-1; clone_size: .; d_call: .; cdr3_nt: TGTGCCAGCAGCTTAGGACAGTATGAAGCTTTCTTT; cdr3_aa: CASSLGQYEAFF
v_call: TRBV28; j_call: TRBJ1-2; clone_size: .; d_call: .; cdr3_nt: TGTGCCAGCAGTTTATTGTTGACAGGTCGAGGCTACACCTTC; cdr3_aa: CASSLLLTGRGYTF
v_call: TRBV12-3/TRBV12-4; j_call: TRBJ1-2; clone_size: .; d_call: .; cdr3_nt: TGTGCCAGCAGCACGGGGGGAGTCGGCTATGGCTACACCTTC; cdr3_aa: CASSTGGVGYGYTF
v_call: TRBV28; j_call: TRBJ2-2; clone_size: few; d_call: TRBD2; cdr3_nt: TGTGCCAGCAGTTTACGGGTGTTTAGCGGGAGGGCCGCCGGGGAGCTGTTTTTT; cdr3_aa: CASSLRVFSGRAAGELFF
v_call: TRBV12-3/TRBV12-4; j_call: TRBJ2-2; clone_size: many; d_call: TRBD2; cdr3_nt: TGTGCCAGCAGTTTAACGGCGGGGGGGAATTTAAACACCGGGGAGCTGTTTTTT; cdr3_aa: CASSLTAGGNLNTGELFF
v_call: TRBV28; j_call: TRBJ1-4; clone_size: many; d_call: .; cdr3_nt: TGTGCCAGCAGTTCCCCTCCGGGGGCTGAAAAACTGTTTTTT; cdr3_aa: CASSSPPGAEKLFF
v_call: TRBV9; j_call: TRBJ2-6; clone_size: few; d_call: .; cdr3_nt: TGTGCCAGCAGCGCGAACCCAGGGGTTGGGGCCAACGTCCTGACTTTC; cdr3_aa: CASSANPGVGANVLTF
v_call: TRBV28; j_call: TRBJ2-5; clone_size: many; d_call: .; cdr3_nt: TGTGCCAGCAGTTTATTGGGATCCACTATAGGGCAAGAGACCCAGTACTTC; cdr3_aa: CASSLLGSTIGQETQYF
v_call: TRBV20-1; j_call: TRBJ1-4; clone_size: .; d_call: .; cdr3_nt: TGCAGTGCTATTGGGGCTGCAACTAATGAAAAACTGTTTTTT; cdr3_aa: CSAIGAATNEKLFF
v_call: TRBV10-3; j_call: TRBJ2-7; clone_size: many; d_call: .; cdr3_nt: TGTGCCATCAGTGACGGTGTGGGAATTCCCTACGAGCAGTACTTC; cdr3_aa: CAISDGVGIPYEQYF
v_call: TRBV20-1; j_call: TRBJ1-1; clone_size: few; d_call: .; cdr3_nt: TGCAGTGCCCCCGGGACCCTTCACACTGAAGCTTTCTTT; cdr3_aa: CSAPGTLHTEAFF
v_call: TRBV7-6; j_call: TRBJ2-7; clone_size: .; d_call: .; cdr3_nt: TGTGCCAGCAGCGAATCCCCGAGGGGGAGGGAAACCTACGAGCGGTACTTC; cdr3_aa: CASSESPRGRETYERYF
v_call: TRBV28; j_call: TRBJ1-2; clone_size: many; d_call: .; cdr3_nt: TGTGCCAGCAGTTTCCTAGGGGTCGCCTATGGCTACACCTTC; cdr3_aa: CASSFLGVAYGYTF
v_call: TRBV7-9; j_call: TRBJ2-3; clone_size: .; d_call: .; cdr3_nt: TGTGCCAGCAGCCTCCGACCCGAGGATACGCAGTATTTT; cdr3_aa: CASSLRPEDTQYF
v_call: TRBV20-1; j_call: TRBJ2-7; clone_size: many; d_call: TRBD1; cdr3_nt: TGCAGTGCTAGAGAGGGACAGGGCTACGAGCAGTACTTC; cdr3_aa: CSAREGQGYEQYF
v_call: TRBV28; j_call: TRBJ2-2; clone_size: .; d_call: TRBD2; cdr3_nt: TGTGCCAGCAAGAAAGTGGGCGGGGGAAACACCGGGGAGCTGTTTTTT; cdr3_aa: CASKKVGGGNTGELFF
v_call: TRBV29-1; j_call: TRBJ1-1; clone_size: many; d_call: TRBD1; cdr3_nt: TGCAGCGTCCTTGGACAGGCTGAAGCTTTCTTT; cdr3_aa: CSVLGQAEAFF
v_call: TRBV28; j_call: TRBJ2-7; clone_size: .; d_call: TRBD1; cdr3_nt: TGTGCCTCCAGGGGGAGGGACAGGGTGAACGAGCAGTACTTC; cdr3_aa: CASRGRDRVNEQYF
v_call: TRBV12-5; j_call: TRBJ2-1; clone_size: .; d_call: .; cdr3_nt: TGTGCTAGTGGTTTGTCCGAGAGAGGGTCTGGTGAGCAGTTCTTC; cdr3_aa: CASGLSERGSGEQFF
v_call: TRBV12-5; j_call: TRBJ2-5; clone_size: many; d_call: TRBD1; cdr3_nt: TGTGCTAGTGGTTACTCGACAGGGGGCTCTTGGTGGGAGACCCAGTACTTC; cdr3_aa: CASGYSTGGSWWETQYF
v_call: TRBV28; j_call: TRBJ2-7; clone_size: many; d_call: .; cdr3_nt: TGTGCCAGCATCGGGACTCTCTACGAGCAGTACTTC; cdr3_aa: CASIGTLYEQYF